One and the same sample provided the 9 T cell receptor beta chains below, sequenced in a study of T cell responses to AZD1222 COVID-19 vaccine. Only in-frame clones appear in the TCRdb table, and some are missing; sequencing was by immunoSEQ multiplex PCR. The sample records 150,000 to 200,000 clones, about 92% being singletons. The sequences come from peripheral blood, collected 28 days after the second AZD1222 dose. All receptors come from an adult who received the AZD1222 COVID-19 vaccine.

The gene calls are TRBV7-9 and TRBJ1-1; possibly TRBD1 for D (5 bases). CDR1 and CDR2 from the germline V gene are SEHNR and FQNEAQ (reference sequence). V lost 5 bases to trimming and J lost 5 bases, with 18 bases between them. The CDR3 runs 15 residues. The chain's CDR3 is CASSPVRALGTEAFF. The DNA of the CDR3 is TGTGCCAGCAGCCCTGTCAGGGCGTTGGGTACTGAAGCTTTCTTT. The variable domain in full, with the rest retrieved from reference TRBV7-9 and TRBJ1-1, is DTGVSQNPRHKITKRGQNVTFRCDPISEHNRLYWYRQTLGQGPEFLTYFQNEAQLEKSRLLSDRFSAERPKGSFSTLEIQRTEQGDSAMYLCASSPVRALGTEAFFGQGTRLTVV.

This chain uses TRBV13 with TRBJ2-7, with D unresolved. CDR3 length equals 15 residues. Trimming shortened V by 1 base and J by 4 bases, and 14 bases separated the two germline ends. Germline CDR1 is PRHDT and CDR2 is FYEKMQ (reference sequence). In DNA form, the CDR3 reads TGTGCCAGCAGCTTAGCAGGCGGAGCCAAATACGAGCAGTACTTC. It yields the protein CASSLAGGAKYEQYF.

This chain connects TRBV27 to TRBJ2-5; D gene uncertain. V lost 2 bases and J lost 5, with 21 bases in between. The CDR3 sequence is 17 residues long. Looked up from germline, CDR1 is MNHEY and CDR2 is SMNVEV (reference sequence). The CDR3 DNA is TGTGCCAGCAGTTTAGGAATCTCATATAGCCGTATCGAGACCCAGTACTTC. It encodes CASSLGISYSRIETQYF.

This chain joins TRBV9 and TRBJ1-2, with D perhaps TRBD1 (6 bases). Trimming removed 4 bases at V and 2 bases at J, with 21 bases between. The CDR3 consists of 17 residues. Looked up from germline, CDR1 is SGDLS and CDR2 is YYNGEE. This chain's CDR3 is CASSLRGGTRANYGYTF. The CDR3 nucleotides read TGTGCCAGCAGCCTAAGAGGGGGAACGCGGGCGAACTATGGCTACACCTTC.

The V gene is TRBV6-6, the J gene TRBJ2-7; possibly TRBD1 for D (5 bases). V was shortened by 0 bases and J by 0 bases, with 6 bases between the two germline ends. This CDR3 contains 14 residues. CDR1 and CDR2 from the germline V gene are MNHNY and SVGAGI (reference sequence). CDR3 in DNA: TGTGCCAGCAGTTACTCGGACAACTCCTACGAGCAGTACTTC. Translated, it gives CASSYSDNSYEQYF.

The gene calls are TRBV19 and TRBJ1-5; a weak D match, TRBD1 (6 bases). CDR1 and CDR2 from the germline V gene are LNHDA and SQIVND (reference sequence). The length of the CDR3 is 13 residues. V was shortened by 10 bases and J by 6 bases, with 16 bases between the two germline ends. The CDR3 loop is CATSDSLGQPQHF. The CDR3 DNA follows: TGTGCCACCTCGGACAGTCTCGGTCAGCCCCAGCATTTT.

This clone was observed a few times. V is TRBV5-1 and J is TRBJ2-3, with 8 bases identical to TRBD2. The V and J ends lost 1 base and 4 bases, in that order; junction bases with no gene match: 5. Germline V gene data show CDR1 as SGHRS and CDR2 as YFSETQ. The CDR3 length is 15 residues. CDR3 residues: CASSLTLAGADTQYF. The CDR3 nucleotides read TGCGCCAGCAGCTTGACCCTAGCGGGCGCAGATACGCAGTATTTT.

This clone is a singleton in its sample. The chain joins TRBV6-2 or TRBV6-3 to TRBJ2-7; no definite D call. There are 11 residues in the CDR3. The V end lost 4 bases, the J end lost 8 bases, and 9 bases lay between the germline ends. The germline V gene has CDR1 MNHEY and CDR2 SVGEGT. This CDR3 is CASSFRAKQYF. For the CDR3, the DNA is TGTGCCAGCAGTTTTCGGGCGAAGCAGTACTTC.

This clone was seen just once. The chain links TRBV29-1 to TRBJ2-2; D is ambiguous. Trimming stripped 6 bases from V and 2 bases from J, with 13 bases between. In germline, CDR1 is SQVTM, CDR2 ANQGSEA. There are 14 residues in the CDR3. CDR3 in DNA: TGCAGCGTCGCTGTAACTACAAACACCGGGGAGCTGTTTTTT. Protein product: CSVAVTTNTGELFF.